One sample yielded the 20 T cell receptor beta chains listed below, sequenced in a study of CD8 T cell repertoires and HIV-1 epitope variants (dated by TCRdb to 2020 to 2021). Libraries were built with the immunoSEQ multiplex PCR assay. TCRdb carries this immuneACCESS record with in-frame sequences only. Its versions omit some clonotypes, under half of them owing to an unresolved V gene in the studies checked, with the rest unexplained. The table for this sample lists 5,000 to 6,500 clones; approximately 70% of them were counted only once. The top ten clonotypes cover 40% to 55% of the sample. Antigens of these TCRs are unknown. Source material: cultured CD8+ T cells derived from PBMCs. These receptors were collected from a male donor with HIV.

The rearrangement links TRBV5-1 to TRBJ1-2; 10 nucleotides agree with TRBD1. Germline CDR1 SGHRS, CDR2 YFSETQ. V trimming: 4 bases; J trimming: 0 bases; junction bases outside the gene matches: 6. This CDR3 comprises 16 residues. The CDR3 coding sequence is TGCGCCAGCAGCCCTGGGGACAGGGGAGCTAACTATGGCTACACCTTC. Translating it yields CASSPGDRGANYGYTF. The full variable domain, completed using reference TRBV5-1 and TRBJ1-2, is KAGVTQTPRYLIKTRGQQVTLSCSPISGHRSVSWYQQTPGQGLQFLFEYFSETQRNKGNFPGRFSGRQFSNSRSEMNVSTLELGDSALYLCASSPGDRGANYGYTFGSGTRLTVV.

The chain has TRBV5-6 and TRBJ1-5; a possible D gene is TRBD1 (5 bases). This CDR3 has 16 amino acids. V lost 0 bases, J lost 0 bases, and 10 bases lay in between. From germline, CDR1 is SGHDT and CDR2 YYEEEE. The CDR3 DNA is TGTGCCAGCAGCTTGGGGGGCAGCGATAGCAATCAGCCCCAGCATTTT. It encodes CASSLGGSDSNQPQHF. The full variable domain, completed using reference TRBV5-6 and TRBJ1-5, is DAGVTQSPTHLIKTRGQQVTLRCSPKSGHDTVSWYQQALGQGPQFIFQYYEEEERQRGNFPDRFSGHQFPNYSSELNVNALLLGDSALYLCASSLGGSDSNQPQHFGDGTRLSIL.

The rearrangement links TRBV4-3 to TRBJ2-7, with 8 bases fitting TRBD2. The CDR3 spans 14 residues. Germline CDR1 reads LGHNA; CDR2 reads YSLEER. The V and J ends lost 1 base and 3 bases, in that order; junction bases with no gene match: 2. The CDR3 here is CASSQAAGVYEQYF. In DNA, the CDR3 is TGCGCCAGCAGCCAAGCAGCGGGGGTCTACGAGCAGTACTTC.

DNA of the CDR3: TGTGCCAGCAGCTTAGCGGGCCAGTACCAAGAGACCCAGTACTTC. Protein: CASSLAGQYQETQYF. The gene calls are TRBV11-2 and TRBJ2-5; D is uncertain. V gave up 1 base and J gave up 0 bases, with 9 bases separating them. Germline V lookup: CDR1 SGHAT, CDR2 FQNNGV. This CDR3 region has 15 residues.

The chain employs TRBV9 and TRBJ2-7, with 10 bases matching TRBD1. This CDR3 is 14 amino acids long. Germline CDR1 reads SGDLS; CDR2 reads YYNGEE. V was pared by 2 bases and J by 6 bases, with 5 bases of the junction left unmatched. Written as DNA, the CDR3 is TGTGCCAGCAGCGTCGGGACAGGGGTTTTCGAGCAGTACTTC. Its protein is CASSVGTGVFEQYF.

The chain joins TRBV28 to TRBJ2-1; possible D gene TRBD2, 5 bases. Germline CDR1 reads MDHEN; CDR2 reads SYDVKM. The CDR3 totals 19 residues. V dropped 5 bases and J dropped 4 bases, with 27 bases sitting between them. This CDR3 reads CASSGQLDKAEELYNEQFF. CDR3 DNA: TGTGCCAGCAGTGGGCAATTGGATAAAGCGGAGGAGCTGTACAATGAGCAGTTCTTC.

This clone showed up just a few times. The V call is TRBV7-2, the J call TRBJ2-3, with D hard to call. Germline CDR1 reads SGHTA; CDR2 reads FQGNSA. The CDR3 length is 13 residues. The V end lost 7 bases, the J end lost 2 bases, and 10 bases lay between the germline ends. This chain's CDR3 is CASTFRYTDTQYF. In nucleotides, the CDR3 is TGTGCCAGCACCTTCCGGTACACAGATACGCAGTATTTT. The variable domain in full, completed from reference TRBV7-2 and TRBJ2-3, reads GAGVSQSPSNKVTEKGKDVELRCDPISGHTALYWYRQSLGQGLEFLIYFQGNSAPDKSGLPSDRFSAERTGGSVSTLTIQRTQQEDSAVYLCASTFRYTDTQYFGPGTRLTVL.

The genes are TRBV15 and TRBJ2-7, with 9 bases lining up with TRBD1. V shed 5 bases and J 6 bases; nucleotides not matched to a gene: 8. Germline V gene lookup returns CDR1 LNHNV and CDR2 YYDKDF (reference sequence). CDR3 length: 14 residues. CDR3 residues: CATSVGTGLGEQYF. The CDR3 DNA follows: TGTGCCACCAGCGTCGGGACAGGGCTAGGCGAGCAGTACTTC.

The chain is built from TRBV5-6 and TRBJ2-3; D assignment may be TRBD1 or TRBD2 (5 bases each). Germline loops: CDR1 SGHDT, CDR2 YYEEEE. The CDR3 runs 15 residues. V lost 2 bases and J 2 bases, leaving 12 bases between the germline ends. CDR3 nucleotides: TGTGCCAGCAGCTTAGGACGGGACGACACAGATACGCAGTATTTT. Its protein product is CASSLGRDDTDTQYF.

This rearrangement joins TRBV28 to TRBJ1-5; no reliable D call. The germline V gene has CDR1 MDHEN and CDR2 SYDVKM. The CDR3 covers 14 residues. V was trimmed by 3 bases and J by 4 bases, leaving 10 bases between them. The CDR3 loop reads CASSFGDWNQPQHF. DNA for the CDR3: TGTGCCAGCAGTTTTGGGGATTGGAATCAGCCCCAGCATTTT.

CDR3 amino acids: CASSPRAGLNTIYF. The CDR3 region has the DNA TGTGCCAGCAGCCCCCGGGCAGGACTAAACACCATATATTTT. V is TRBV5-6 and J is TRBJ1-3, with unresolved D. The germline V gene has CDR1 SGHDT and CDR2 YYEEEE. With 4 bases removed from V and 6 bases from J, the gap between germline ends came to 14 bases. This CDR3 contains 14 residues.

This rearrangement joins TRBV5-6 to TRBJ1-3; D remains ambiguous. The CDR3 totals 14 residues. Germline assignment: CDR1 SGHDT and CDR2 YYEEEE. V was clipped by 4 bases and J by 0 bases, with 8 bases between them. The DNA for the CDR3 is TGTGCCAGCAGCCCTGAACCCTCTGGAAACACCATATATTTT. It specifies CASSPEPSGNTIYF.

For this clone: Compared with germline, one end of the junction differs, possibly owing to a read error. The CDR3 loop reads CASSAGTGAYEQYF. Here the CDR3 DNA reads TGTGCTAGCAGCGCCGGGACAGGGGCCTACGAGCAGTACTTC. The rearrangement uses TRBV7-7 and TRBJ2-7, with TRBD1 matching over 10 bases. The CDR3 runs 14 residues. CDR1 SSHAT and CDR2 FNYEAQ come from the germline V gene (reference sequence).

This clone appeared a few times. The chain recombines TRBV2 with TRBJ2-7; TRBD1 aligns across 9 bases. CDR1 is SNHLY and CDR2 is FYNNEI in the germline V gene. With 1 base clipped from V and 4 bases from J, the junction kept 2 bases outside the gene matches. The CDR3 consists of 14 residues. CDR3 in amino acids: CASSEGTGEYEQYF. For the CDR3, the DNA is TGTGCCAGCAGTGAAGGGACAGGGGAGTACGAGCAGTACTTC.

This chain connects TRBV7-9 to TRBJ2-7; 7 nucleotides align to TRBD1. The junction had 7 bases not matched to a gene; V was cut back by 5 bases and J by 3 bases. The CDR3 spans 14 residues. CDR1 is SEHNR and CDR2 is FQNEAQ in the germline V gene (reference sequence). The CDR3 DNA sequence: TGTGCCAGCAGCGGAGACAGGGAGCTCTACGAGCAGTACTTC. Translated, it gives CASSGDRELYEQYF.

This chain links TRBV4-2 with TRBJ1-4; 7 nucleotides align to TRBD1. Germline CDR1 reads LGHNA; CDR2 reads YNFKEQ. The length of the CDR3 is 15 residues. Trimming cost V 5 bases and J 8 bases; bases outside gene matches: 11. In DNA, the CDR3 is TGTGCCAGCAGCAATAGACAGGGCGGAGGAGAAAAACTGTTTTTT. Its protein product is CASSNRQGGGEKLFF.

This sequence joins TRBV28 and TRBJ2-3; possible D gene TRBD1, 5 bases. Per the germline V gene, CDR1 is MDHEN and CDR2 is SYDVKM. V was pared by 3 bases and J by 2 bases, with 9 bases between. CDR3 size: 14 residues. The DNA of the CDR3 is TGTGCCAGCAGTTTGATAGGGGACACAGATACGCAGTATTTT. Translated: CASSLIGDTDTQYF.

The V gene is TRBV10-3, the J gene TRBJ2-1; no clear D. This CDR3 spans 13 amino acids. Germline values: CDR1 ENHRY, CDR2 SYGVKD. V was cut by 2 bases and J by 4 bases, with 6 bases left in between. CDR3 bases: TGTGCCATCAGTGAGCGCTTATACAATGAGCAGTTCTTC. Protein sequence: CAISERLYNEQFF.

This chain joins TRBV19 and TRBJ1-1, with D unresolved. Looked up from germline, CDR1 is LNHDA and CDR2 is SQIVND (reference sequence). This CDR3 comprises 16 residues. Deletions cut 7 bases from V and 0 bases from J, with 18 bases between. CDR3 region: CASNHWEGLMNTEAFF. The CDR3 DNA reads TGTGCCAGTAACCATTGGGAGGGCCTCATGAACACTGAAGCTTTCTTT.

This chain links TRBV28 with TRBJ2-7; TRBD2 is a possible D gene (5 bases). The length of the CDR3 is 12 residues. Germline CDR1 is MDHEN and CDR2 is SYDVKM. The DNA of the CDR3 is TGTGCAACCTCGCCGGGAACCTACGAGCAGTACTTC. Its protein product is CATSPGTYEQYF.